These 24 T cell receptor beta chains share one sample of origin, sequenced in a study of beta chain features in type 1 diabetes. Study-wide results and caveats: Across all four CD4+ subsets, people with type 1 diabetes showed modestly shorter TCRB CDR3s.

Antigen specificity for these receptors is unknown. Expressed TCRB transcripts got sequenced, as all isolated RNA was reverse transcribed. Assay used: immunoSEQ multiplex PCR; TCRdb lists only in-frame clones, some missing. The table includes around 180,000 clones, approximately 7.9% detected once. The sample taken for sequencing was central memory CD4+ T cells from blood. All receptors derive from a man younger than 35 with type 1 diabetes.

The chain employs TRBV11-3 and TRBJ1-2; D perhaps matches TRBD1 (5 bases). Germline V CDR1 and CDR2: SGHNT, YENEEA. The CDR3 sequence is 13 residues long. Trimming shortened V by 5 bases and J by 5 bases, and 12 bases separated the two germline ends. The CDR3 coding sequence is TGTGCCAGCAGCGGGGGAGGATCGTATGGCTACACCTTC. Translated, it gives CASSGGGSYGYTF.

The chain is built from TRBV6-1 and TRBJ2-7, with D possibly matching TRBD1 (5 bases). The CDR3 consists of 16 residues. Germline V gene data show CDR1 as MNHNS and CDR2 as SASEGT. The V and J ends lost 3 bases and 0 bases respectively, with 15 bases between them. The CDR3 spells CASSERQGAYSYEQYF. The CDR3 DNA reads TGTGCCAGCAGTGAGCGACAAGGGGCCTACTCCTACGAGCAGTACTTC.

The CDR3 spells CASSTTSGGYNEQFF. CDR3 sequence (DNA): TGTGCCAGCTCAACGACTAGCGGGGGCTACAATGAGCAGTTCTTC. The chain is built from TRBV18 and TRBJ2-1; 12 nucleotides agree with TRBD2. Germline CDR1 reads KGHSH; CDR2 reads LQKENI. The CDR3 extends over 15 amino acids. V trimming: 5 bases; J trimming: 3 bases; junction bases outside the gene matches: 2.

This clone was found a few times. The chain uses TRBV25-1 and TRBJ2-5, with 9 bases that match TRBD2. This CDR3 spans 15 amino acids. Germline trimming cut 1 base from V and 4 bases from J; bases unmatched to any gene: 4. The germline V gene has CDR1 MGHDK and CDR2 SYGVNS. The CDR3 is CASSEWEAGGETQYF. The CDR3 DNA sequence: TGTGCCAGCAGTGAATGGGAAGCGGGGGGAGAGACCCAGTACTTC.

The chain has TRBV14 and TRBJ2-7, with 12 nucleotides matching TRBD2. CDR1 SGHDN and CDR2 FVKESK come from the germline V gene. The CDR3 extends over 15 amino acids. With 4 bases clipped from V and 5 bases from J, the junction kept 6 bases outside the gene matches. The CDR3 region has the DNA TGTGCCAGCAGCCGCCTAGCGGGGGGGCCCAACGAGCAGTACTTC. Translated, it gives CASSRLAGGPNEQYF.

This clone was observed a handful of times. The V and J genes are TRBV5-1 and TRBJ1-1, with 8 positions matching TRBD1. J lost 0 bases, V lost 9 bases, and 4 bases had no gene match. The CDR3 loop spans 13 amino acids. Germline V gives CDR1 SGHRS, CDR2 YFSETQ. The CDR3 region is CANWGQVNTEAFF. The CDR3 coding sequence is TGCGCCAACTGGGGACAGGTGAACACTGAAGCTTTCTTT.

In its sample, this clone was seen a few times. This chain joins TRBV9 and TRBJ1-2, with unresolved D. Trimming took off 0 bases at V and 7 bases at J, with 13 bases between the two ends. Germline assignment: CDR1 SGDLS and CDR2 YYNGEE. The CDR3 runs to 14 residues. Here the CDR3 reads CASSVDSRATGYTF. In DNA form, the CDR3 reads TGTGCCAGCAGCGTAGATTCGAGGGCTACTGGCTACACCTTC.

This clone was counted between two and nine times. The chain links TRBV4-2 to TRBJ1-1, with no clear D. Per germline, CDR1 LGHNA and CDR2 YNFKEQ. The CDR3 has 14 residues. V gave up 8 bases and J gave up 4 bases, with 17 bases separating them. CDR3 loop: CASGRGEDGTEAFF. In DNA, the CDR3 is TGTGCCAGCGGACGCGGGGAGGACGGCACTGAAGCTTTCTTT.

The chain is built from TRBV28 and TRBJ2-7; the D gene is possibly TRBD2 (6 bases). V lost 5 bases, J lost 3 bases, and 17 bases lay in between. This CDR3 comprises 15 residues. Germline assignment: CDR1 MDHEN and CDR2 SYDVKM. Here the CDR3 reads CASSEPLGGRYEQYF. CDR3 sequence (DNA): TGTGCCAGCAGTGAACCATTGGGGGGTCGCTACGAGCAGTACTTC.

The CDR3: CASSLVPGGNEQYF. The CDR3 DNA sequence: TGCGCCAGCAGCTTGGTTCCGGGGGGGAACGAGCAGTACTTC. The V and J genes are TRBV5-1 and TRBJ2-7; 8 nucleotides match TRBD2. The CDR3 extends over 14 amino acids. The V segment lost 0 bases and the J segment 5 bases; nucleotides outside the gene matches: 4. Germline V lookup: CDR1 SGHRS, CDR2 YFSETQ.

This clone was recorded a few times. The CDR3 spells CASSSGDRWAHEQYF. The CDR3 bases are TGTGCCAGCAGCTCAGGGGACAGGTGGGCCCACGAGCAGTACTTC. The chain carries TRBV7-9 and TRBJ2-7; 8 bases are shared with TRBD1. Germline V lookup: CDR1 SEHNR, CDR2 FQNEAQ (reference sequence). The ends lost 4 bases at V and 5 bases at J; junction bases unmatched: 10. This CDR3 has 15 residues.

In its sample, this clone was seen a few times. The genes are TRBV15 and TRBJ1-4; a weak D match, TRBD1 (6 bases). The V gene lost 3 bases and the J gene lost 7 bases, with 15 bases spanning the gap. The germline V gene encodes CDR1 LNHNV and CDR2 YYDKDF (reference sequence). CDR3 length equals 15 residues. This CDR3 reads CATSRAGAGAEKLFF. The CDR3 DNA reads as TGTGCCACCAGCAGGGCGGGGGCCGGTGCTGAAAAACTGTTTTTT.

Only a few counts were recorded for this clone. The chain uses TRBV7-9 and TRBJ2-5; 13 bases are a match to TRBD2. This CDR3 contains 17 residues. V lost 3 bases and J lost 5; bases outside the gene matches: 9. Per germline, CDR1 SEHNR and CDR2 FQNEAQ (reference sequence). CDR3 DNA sequence: TGTGCCAGCAGCTTGGTCCAGACTAGCGGGGGGCGCGAGACCCAGTACTTC. Translated: CASSLVQTSGGRETQYF.

The chain uses TRBV2 and TRBJ2-1, with 9 nucleotides matching TRBD2. V lost 11 bases and J lost 8; bases outside the gene matches: 16. From germline, CDR1 is SNHLY and CDR2 FYNNEI. The CDR3 loop spans 15 amino acids. Here the CDR3 DNA reads TGTGCCGCGCTTCGGTCGGCGGGAGGGGGGTATGAGCAGTTCTTC. It is translated as CAALRSAGGGYEQFF.

The rearrangement links TRBV7-2 to TRBJ2-5; D not certain. Germline V gives CDR1 SGHTA, CDR2 FQGNSA. The CDR3 contains 12 residues. Deletions cut 1 base from V and 5 bases from J, with 5 bases between. The CDR3 protein is CASSLVTETQYF. In DNA form, the CDR3 reads TGTGCCAGCAGCTTAGTTACTGAGACCCAGTACTTC.

The chain joins TRBV4-1 to TRBJ2-3; possibly TRBD1 for D (5 bases). There are 14 residues in the CDR3. Germline CDR1 and CDR2: MGHRA and YSYEKL. Trimming removed 2 bases from V and 4 bases from J, with 10 bases in between. In DNA, the CDR3 is TGCGCCAGCAGCCAATTTCTAGGGGCAGATACGCAGTATTTT. Protein sequence: CASSQFLGADTQYF.

V and J are TRBV29-1 and TRBJ2-7; 7 bases align to TRBD2. The CDR3 has 12 amino acids. The junction had 9 bases not matched to a gene; V was cut back by 4 bases and J by 9 bases. Germline V gene data show CDR1 as SQVTM and CDR2 as ANQGSEA. Here the CDR3 reads CSVGAGSGVQYF. CDR3 nucleotide sequence: TGCAGCGTTGGAGCGGGGTCGGGGGTGCAGTACTTC.

The chain links TRBV14 to TRBJ1-4; D is uncertain. V lost 2 bases to trimming and J lost 10 bases, with 5 bases between them. CDR3 length equals 11 residues. The germline V gene encodes CDR1 SGHDN and CDR2 FVKESK. CDR3 sequence reads: CASSQHGKLFF. The CDR3 DNA is TGTGCCAGCAGCCAACACGGAAAACTGTTTTTT. Full variable domain (outside the CDR3, taken from reference TRBV14 and TRBJ1-4): EAGVTQFPSHSVIEKGQTVTLRCDPISGHDNLYWYRRVMGKEIKFLLHFVKESKQDESGMPNNRFLAERTGGTYSTLKVQPAELEDSGVYFCASSQHGKLFFGSGTQLSVL.

V gene TRBV5-1 combines with J gene TRBJ2-2; TRBD1 might be the D (5 bases). The CDR3 is made up of 17 amino acids. Germline CDR1 is SGHRS and CDR2 is YFSETQ. V was shortened by 0 bases and J by 1 base, with 13 bases between the two germline ends. The CDR3 is CASSLGGNRLNTGELFF. The CDR3 DNA reads TGCGCCAGCAGCTTGGGAGGTAACAGGCTGAACACCGGGGAGCTGTTTTTT.

The V gene is TRBV5-1, the J gene TRBJ2-7, with D possibly TRBD2 on 5 matching bases. The length of the CDR3 is 17 residues. Trimming stripped 0 bases from V and 0 bases from J, with 16 bases between. Germline assignment: CDR1 SGHRS and CDR2 YFSETQ. CDR3 DNA: TGCGCCAGCAGCTTGGAAAGGCGAGAGGGTTCCTCCTACGAGCAGTACTTC. This translates into CASSLERREGSSYEQYF.

This clone was observed a handful of times. The chain links TRBV12-5 to TRBJ1-1; the match to TRBD1 covers 7 bases. The ends lost 3 bases at V and 0 bases at J; junction bases unmatched: 1. CDR3 length: 14 residues. Germline V CDR1 and CDR2: LGHNT, FRNRAP. The CDR3 here is CASGLGTVNTEAFF. DNA of the CDR3: TGTGCTAGTGGTTTAGGGACAGTGAACACTGAAGCTTTCTTT.

This clone came up a few times. The chain joins TRBV7-2 to TRBJ2-7; 7 positions agree with TRBD1. The CDR3 consists of 16 residues. V lost 3 bases, J lost 3 bases, and 11 bases stayed unmatched. Germline assignment: CDR1 SGHTA and CDR2 FQGNSA. The CDR3 region has the DNA TGTGCCAGCAGCTTGGATATAGGGGGCATGGGCTACGAGCAGTACTTC. Translation: CASSLDIGGMGYEQYF.

In its sample, this clone was seen a few times. The V and J genes are TRBV6-9 and TRBJ2-2; 7 bases are a match to TRBD1. The CDR3 extends over 14 amino acids. CDR1 and CDR2 from the germline V gene are MNHGY and SVAAGI. The J segment lost 0 bases and the V segment lost 11 bases, leaving 6 bases of the junction unmatched. This chain's CDR3 is CAGEQGTNTGELFF. DNA for the CDR3: TGTGCCGGGGAACAGGGGACGAACACCGGGGAGCTGTTTTTT.

The chain's CDR3 is CASSVLGQDGYEQYF. The CDR3 DNA sequence: TGTGCCAGCAGCGTCCTCGGACAGGATGGCTACGAGCAGTACTTC. The chain is built from TRBV9 and TRBJ2-7; 7 positions match TRBD1. This CDR3 spans 15 amino acids. V lost 2 bases to trimming and J lost 3 bases; unmatched junction nucleotides: 8. Germline CDR1 SGDLS, CDR2 YYNGEE.